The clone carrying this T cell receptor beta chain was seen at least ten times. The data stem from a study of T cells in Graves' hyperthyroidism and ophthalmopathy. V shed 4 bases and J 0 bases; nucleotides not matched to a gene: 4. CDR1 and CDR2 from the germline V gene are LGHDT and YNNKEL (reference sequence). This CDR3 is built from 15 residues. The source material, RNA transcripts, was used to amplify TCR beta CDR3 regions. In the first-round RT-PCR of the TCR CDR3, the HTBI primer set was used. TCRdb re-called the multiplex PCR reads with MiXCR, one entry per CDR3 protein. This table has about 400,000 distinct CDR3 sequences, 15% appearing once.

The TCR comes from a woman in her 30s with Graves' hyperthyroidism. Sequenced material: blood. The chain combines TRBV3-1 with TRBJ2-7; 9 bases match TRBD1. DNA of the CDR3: TGTGCCAGCAGCCCCCGGACAGGGGACTCCTACGAGCAGTACTTC. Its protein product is CASSPRTGDSYEQYF.